This is a list of T cell receptor beta chains from one sample in a study of blood T cell repertoires in COVID-19. Assay used: immunoSEQ multiplex PCR; TCRdb lists only in-frame clones, some missing. The data contain about 200,000 clones, about 86% of them singletons. Sequencing was performed on peripheral blood. The receptors stem from a woman between 65 and 79 years old with acute or convalescent COVID-19. Each CDR3 is given with its conserved first and last residue. The order of the fields is V gene, clone size, J gene, D gene, CDR3 DNA, CDR3 protein. D genes are given only for firm matches. Not every row has a clone size; where given, it reads once, few, many or a size class.

>TRBV28|few|TRBJ2-7|.
TGTGCCAGCGGACTGGCGCGGGCGGGGACCTACGAGCAGTACTTC
CASGLARAGTYEQYF
>TRBV5-6|.|TRBJ2-6|.
TGTGCCAGCAGCTTGGGAGTCTCTGGGGCCAACGTCCTGACTTTC
CASSLGVSGANVLTF
>TRBV6-5|.|TRBJ1-4|.
TGTGCCAGCAGTTTCCGCGGCAATGAAAAACTGTTTTTT
CASSFRGNEKLFF
>TRBV10-3|.|TRBJ2-1|TRBD2
TGTGCCATCAGCCGGCGGGGGGCGGCCCCCGAGCAGTTCTTC
CAISRRGAAPEQFF
>TRBV7-9|.|TRBJ1-2|.
TGTGCCAGCAGCCCCAACAGCCATGGCTACACCTTC
CASSPNSHGYTF
>TRBV5-4|.|TRBJ2-1|TRBD2
TGTGCCAGCAGCTCGGGGCGGGGTAGCGGGAGGGAGAAGCAGTTCTTC
CASSSGRGSGREKQFF
>TRBV4-3|.|TRBJ2-2|TRBD2
TGCGCCAGCAGCCAAGGGGGACTAGCGGGAGGAAACACCGGGGAGCTGTTTTTT
CASSQGGLAGGNTGELFF
>TRBV28|.|TRBJ1-1|TRBD1
TGTGCCAGCAGTCTGACAGGGGTGGGCACTGAAGCTTTCTTT
CASSLTGVGTEAFF
>TRBV7-6|.|TRBJ1-4|.
TGTGCCAGCAGCTTAGGTTTTCCTCGGGGAAAACTGTTTTTT
CASSLGFPRGKLFF
>TRBV19|.|TRBJ1-1|.
TGTGCCAGTAGTATCTCGACTTGGGTTGAAGCTTTCTTT
CASSISTWVEAFF
>TRBV20-1|.|TRBJ1-1|.
TGCAGTGCCAGTCCGGACAGATTGACTGAAGCTTTCTTT
CSASPDRLTEAFF
>TRBV5-1|once|TRBJ1-2|.
TGCGCCAGCAGCTTTCAGGGTCCCTATGGCTACACCTTC
CASSFQGPYGYTF
>TRBV5-4|.|TRBJ1-3|.
TGTGCCAGCAGCTTGGGTCAGGCGATCTCTGGAAACACCATATATTTT
CASSLGQAISGNTIYF
>TRBV24-1|once|TRBJ2-3|.
TGTGCCACCAGTGACCCTGGCGGGCGCAACACAGATACGCAGTATTTT
CATSDPGGRNTDTQYF
>TRBV7-9|.|TRBJ1-3|.
TGTGCCAGCAGCTTACAGGGCCCTGGAAACACCATATATTTT
CASSLQGPGNTIYF
>TRBV12-5|few|TRBJ2-5|TRBD1
TGTGCTAGTGGTTTGTACACAGGGGCGGGAGAGACCCAGTACTTC
CASGLYTGAGETQYF
>TRBV5-1|.|TRBJ2-3|TRBD1
TGCGCCAGCAGAGAAGGGTTTGGGACAGGAATCACAGATACGCAGTATTTT
CASREGFGTGITDTQYF
>TRBV11-2|once|TRBJ1-6|.
TGTGCCAGCAGCTTGGCGGGCCCCGCTTCGGCCCTCCACTTT
CASSLAGPASALHF
>TRBV25-1|.|TRBJ1-2|TRBD1
TGTGCCAGCAGTGAACGGTGGACAGGGCGTGACTATGGCTACACCTTC
CASSERWTGRDYGYTF
>TRBV5-8|.|TRBJ2-5|.
TGTGCCAGCAGGGACAGCAAGACATTCCAAGGGACCCAGTACTTC
CASRDSKTFQGTQYF
>TRBV9|.|TRBJ2-1|.
TGTGCCAGCAGCGCTCGACGGGCGGGTAGCTCCTACAATGAGCAGTTCTTC
CASSARRAGSSYNEQFF
>TRBV6-2/TRBV6-3|.|TRBJ2-7|TRBD1
TGTGCCAGCAGTTACCGACAGGGTAGCATTTACGAGCAGTACTTC
CASSYRQGSIYEQYF
>TRBV10-3|.|TRBJ2-2|TRBD2
TGTGCCATCAGTGAGTCGAGAGCGGGAGGGAACGGGGAGCTGTTTTTT
CAISESRAGGNGELFF
>TRBV7-3|.|TRBJ1-2|TRBD1
TGTGCCAGCAGCCACCCAGGGGGGTATGGCTACACCTTC
CASSHPGGYGYTF
>TRBV7-2|once|TRBJ1-5|.
TGTGCCAGCAGCGCTGGACTAGGAGGGACCCAGCATTTT
CASSAGLGGTQHF
>TRBV11-2|.|TRBJ1-1|.
TGTGCCAGCAGCTTAAAGCCGAACACTGAAGCTTTCTTT
CASSLKPNTEAFF
>TRBV18|.|TRBJ1-3|.
TGTGCCAGCTCACCGAACGTGGTAGACACCATATATTTT
CASSPNVVDTIYF
>TRBV4-1|.|TRBJ1-5|.
TGCGCCAGCAGCCAAGGTTTCGGGAATCAGCCCCAGCATTTT
CASSQGFGNQPQHF
>TRBV14|.|TRBJ2-3|TRBD1
TGTGCCAGCAGCCAAGCACAGGGGTCAGCTACGCAGTATTTT
CASSQAQGSATQYF
>TRBV29-1|.|TRBJ1-4|.
TGCAGCGTTGCCCGGGACACATCAACTAATGAAAAACTGTTTTTT
CSVARDTSTNEKLFF
>TRBV6-5|.|TRBJ2-7|.
TGTGCCAGCAGTTACGAACCGGGACACAACTACGAGCAGTACTTC
CASSYEPGHNYEQYF
>TRBV19|few|TRBJ1-4|.
TGTGCCTCAAATCGGGGGGCGAATGAAAAACTGTTTTTT
CASNRGANEKLFF
>TRBV10-3|.|TRBJ1-2|.
TGTGCCATCAACCAAGGTGGGGACTTCTATGGCTACACCTTC
CAINQGGDFYGYTF
>TRBV27|.|TRBJ1-2|TRBD1
TGTGCCAGCAGTCCGGGACAGGGGAACTATGGCTACACCTTC
CASSPGQGNYGYTF
>TRBV28|.|TRBJ1-1|TRBD1
TGTGCCAGCAGAACAGGGGGGAGGGACACTGAAGCTTTCTTT
CASRTGGRDTEAFF
>TRBV15|.|TRBJ1-4|TRBD1
TGTGCCACTTCGGACAGGGATGGTGAAAAACTGTTTTTT
CATSDRDGEKLFF
>TRBV5-1|.|TRBJ2-7|.
TGCGCCAGCAGCTTGGCGGGTCCCCCCTCCTACGAGCAGTACTTC
CASSLAGPPSYEQYF
>TRBV11-3|.|TRBJ1-2|.
TGTGCCAGCAGCTTAGAGGGCCCCTACACCTTC
CASSLEGPYTF
>TRBV14|.|TRBJ1-1|.
TGTGCCAGCAGCCAAGATAATCGCAGGGGAACTGAAGCTTTCTTT
CASSQDNRRGTEAFF
>TRBV2|.|TRBJ1-1|TRBD1
TGTGCCAGCAGCCTCGACAGGGGGCTTGCTGAAGCTTTCTTT
CASSLDRGLAEAFF
>TRBV3-1/TRBV3-2|.|TRBJ2-1|.
TGTGCCAGCAGCCAGGGTCAGGGTGGCGATGAGCAGTTCTTC
CASSQGQGGDEQFF
>TRBV6-5|.|TRBJ2-1|TRBD2
TGTGCCAGCAGGGTAACTAGCGGTATCTACAATGAGCAGTTCTTC
CASRVTSGIYNEQFF
>TRBV10-1|.|TRBJ2-3|TRBD2
TGCGCCAGCAGTGATCCGGGACTAGCGGGAGGTGGCACAGATACGCAGTATTTT
CASSDPGLAGGGTDTQYF
>TRBV6-1|.|TRBJ2-2|.
TGTGCCAGCAGTTGGACTATCGGGGAGCTGTTTTTT
CASSWTIGELFF
>TRBV5-8|.|TRBJ2-5|.
TGTGCCAGCAGCTTGGCGGGAGTTGTAGAGACCCAGTACTTC
CASSLAGVVETQYF
>TRBV18|few|TRBJ1-1|.
TGTGCCAGCTCACCACGAGGGCAGGGGACGGTGAACACTGAAGCTTTCTTT
CASSPRGQGTVNTEAFF
>TRBV6-5|once|TRBJ2-1|TRBD2
TGTGCCAGCAACGTAGCGGGAGGCCGGCGTGAGCAGTTCTTC
CASNVAGGRREQFF
>TRBV6-5|.|TRBJ2-7|TRBD1
TGTGCCAGCTGGACAGGCCCTTACGAGCAGTACTTC
CASWTGPYEQYF
>TRBV6-4|.|TRBJ1-6|.
TGTGCCAGCAGGACAGGAGGTAATTCACCCCTCCACTTT
CASRTGGNSPLHF
>TRBV2|.|TRBJ1-6|TRBD1
TGTGCCAGCAGAGGATCCTCGGGACAGAATTCACCCCTCCACTTT
CASRGSSGQNSPLHF
>TRBV6-2/TRBV6-3|once|TRBJ2-2|TRBD2
TGTGCCAGCAGTGAGATCCCGGGACTAGCGCCAGGGTCGGACACCGGGGAGCTGTTTTTT
CASSEIPGLAPGSDTGELFF
>TRBV18|.|TRBJ1-5|TRBD1
TGTGCCAGCTCCCCACAGGACAGGAATCAGCCCCAGCATTTT
CASSPQDRNQPQHF
>TRBV7-8|.|TRBJ1-2|.
TGTGCCAGCAGCGTAGATAGACTTAAAAACTATGGCTACACCTTC
CASSVDRLKNYGYTF
>TRBV6-6|.|TRBJ1-5|TRBD1
TGTGCCAGCACCTCTGGGACAGGAGGGAATCAGCCCCAGCATTTT
CASTSGTGGNQPQHF
>TRBV20-1|.|TRBJ2-2|.
TGCAGTGCTAGTCGCCAGGGGCCGGGCACCGGGGAGCTGTTTTTT
CSASRQGPGTGELFF
>TRBV5-5|.|TRBJ1-3|TRBD1
TGTGCCAGCAGCTTCTCCCCCGGGACAGCAAGCTCTGGAAACACCATATATTTT
CASSFSPGTASSGNTIYF
>TRBV3-1/TRBV3-2|.|TRBJ1-3|TRBD1
TGTGCCAGCAGCCAAGGGACAGGGCCTGGAAACACCATATATTTT
CASSQGTGPGNTIYF
>TRBV20-1|.|TRBJ1-1|TRBD1
TGCAGTGCTAGTAGCCCCGGGACAGGAAACACTGAAGCTTTCTTT
CSASSPGTGNTEAFF
>TRBV5-1|.|TRBJ2-5|TRBD2
TGCGCCAGCAGCTGGGGGACTAGCGGGAGGAGTGAGACCCAGTACTTC
CASSWGTSGRSETQYF